This entry concerns a single T cell receptor (beta chain). Its cognate antigen is unknown. These data belong to a study of identical twins. TCRdb processed the 5' RACE reads anew with MiXCR; each CDR3 protein has one entry. Found here are about 530,000 distinct CDR3 sequences, 20% to 25% of them singletons; the top ten hold approximately 0.5%. Study-level results: Conclusions rested on cross-sectional statistics rather than following the same donors. Zero-insertion analyses were open to partial confounding by invariant MAIT and iNKT cells. Sharing of beta out-of-frame sequences by twins showed a weaker excess.

Separately, the same data were catalogued under a study of yellow fever vaccine responses in identical twins. That source adds: Among the twins, the vaccine T cell response reportedly seemed partly convergent and partly personalized.

Sequencing input: CD4+ T cells sorted from blood. The receptor's source is a woman aged 18-29 years in good health.

CDR3 loop: CASSGGTSGSPDTQYF. Written as DNA, the CDR3 is TGCGCCAGCAGTGGCGGGACTAGCGGGAGCCCAGATACGCAGTATTTT. This chain links TRBV10-2 with TRBJ2-3; the match to TRBD2 covers 14 bases. This CDR3 is built from 16 residues. Germline V gene data show CDR1 as WSHSY and CDR2 as SAAADI. V dropped 4 bases and J dropped 4; count of bases not matched to a gene: 4.